The 6 T cell receptor beta chains below come from one sample, sequenced in a study of T cells after posttransplantation cyclophosphamide. Clones were read by immunoSEQ multiplex PCR, and TCRdb kept only the in-frame ones, dropping some. Recorded here are approximately 35,000 clones, none singletons. Sample: PBMCs. Receptor source: a girl aged 10-17 years in good health, CMV-negative, and a related stem cell transplant donor.

The chain recombines TRBV6-5 with TRBJ2-7; 7 nucleotides match TRBD1. After removal of 6 bases from V and 6 bases from J, the junction contained 11 bases not matched to a gene. This CDR3 region has 14 residues. Looked up from germline, CDR1 is MNHEY and CDR2 is SVGAGI. The DNA of the CDR3 is TGTGCCAGCAGCCTTAGGACAGGCCCTAGCGAGCAGTACTTC. Translating gives CASSLRTGPSEQYF.

CDR3 sequence (DNA): TGTGCCAGCAAAGAAACAGGGGGTGGCACTGAAGCTTTCTTT. Protein sequence: CASKETGGGTEAFF. The chain carries TRBV25-1 and TRBJ1-1; TRBD1 aligns across 8 bases. CDR3 length: 14 amino acids. V was clipped by 7 bases and J by 4 bases; unmatched bases: 8. Per the germline V gene, CDR1 is MGHDK and CDR2 is SYGVNS.

In this sample, this clone turned up many times. DNA of the CDR3: TGTGCCAGCAGCCCAGGGGGGCCCTACGAGCAGTACTTC. Protein product: CASSPGGPYEQYF. The chain employs TRBV7-6 and TRBJ2-7; weak D call: TRBD1 (7 bases). The CDR3 contains 13 residues. The V end was cut by 5 bases, the J end by 2 bases, with 10 bases between. Germline V gene sequence: CDR1 SGHVS, CDR2 FNYEAQ.

This clone was counted at least ten times. The chain employs TRBV7-9 and TRBJ2-1; D not certain. Between the trimmed V and J ends, which lost 3 bases and 8 bases, there was a span of 11 bases. The CDR3 has 13 residues. Germline CDR1 and CDR2: SEHNR and FQNEAQ (reference sequence). CDR3 sequence reads: CASSFEAFDEQFF. The CDR3 nucleotides read TGTGCCAGCAGCTTCGAAGCTTTCGATGAGCAGTTCTTC.

This clone was found many times. The gene calls are TRBV15 and TRBJ1-1, with 7 bases identical to TRBD1. Germline assignment: CDR1 LNHNV and CDR2 YYDKDF (reference sequence). V was pared by 7 bases and J by 0 bases, with 5 bases of the junction left unmatched. This CDR3 contains 14 residues. CDR3 in amino acids: CATNKGQMNTEAFF. In DNA, the CDR3 is TGTGCCACCAATAAGGGACAGATGAACACTGAAGCTTTCTTT.

This clone was counted at least ten times. The rearrangement joins TRBV28 to TRBJ1-6, with a weak D call TRBD1 (6 bases). Per germline, CDR1 MDHEN and CDR2 SYDVKM. V lost 3 bases to trimming and J lost 7 bases, with 10 bases between them. This CDR3 region has 14 residues. DNA for the CDR3: TGTGCCAGCAGTTTGGAGCAGGGGAATTCACCCCTCCACTTT. This translates into CASSLEQGNSPLHF.